Below, 21 T cell receptor beta chains from the same sample are listed, as sequenced in a study of T cell responses to AZD1222 COVID-19 vaccine. Only in-frame clones appear in the TCRdb table, and some are missing; sequencing was by immunoSEQ multiplex PCR. The table lists approximately 220,000 clones, 85% to 95% of them singletons. The sample here was peripheral blood, taken on day 0 of MenACWY control vaccination. These TCRs come from an adult in good health.

This CDR3 is CASSVGDRVPGELFF. The CDR3 DNA sequence: TGTGCCAGTAGTGTGGGGGACAGGGTCCCCGGGGAGCTGTTTTTT. The chain has TRBV19 and TRBJ2-2; 9 bases map to TRBD1. The CDR3 is made up of 15 amino acids. V was pared by 5 bases and J by 6 bases, with 7 bases of the junction left unmatched. The germline gives CDR1 LNHDA, CDR2 SQIVND (reference sequence).

The CDR3 is CASSVDGGANEQFF. In nucleotides, the CDR3 is TGTGCCAGCAGCGTGGACGGGGGGGCCAATGAGCAGTTCTTC. The rearrangement links TRBV7-2 to TRBJ2-1, with 8 bases aligning to TRBD2. The CDR3 is made up of 14 amino acids. Germline V gene data show CDR1 as SGHTA and CDR2 as FQGNSA. V trimming: 5 bases; J trimming: 6 bases; junction bases outside the gene matches: 6.

This chain links TRBV19 with TRBJ1-5, with no clear D. The CDR3 totals 14 residues. The germline V and J ends were trimmed by 7 bases and 0 bases, with 10 bases remaining between them. CDR1 is LNHDA and CDR2 is SQIVND in the germline V gene (reference sequence). The CDR3 nucleotides are TGTGCCAGTATCAAGACGGCTAGCAATCAGCCCCAGCATTTT. Amino acids: CASIKTASNQPQHF.

This clone has a single count. The rearrangement uses TRBV19 and TRBJ2-6; no clear D gene. This CDR3 comprises 13 residues. Germline V gene sequence: CDR1 LNHDA, CDR2 SQIVND (reference sequence). Deletions cut 7 bases from V and 4 bases from J, with 8 bases between. The CDR3 protein is CASTVTGANVLTF. The CDR3 DNA is TGTGCCAGTACCGTTACAGGGGCCAACGTCCTGACTTTC.

The CDR3 sequence: CASSLLGGDQPQHF. The CDR3 bases are TGTGCCAGCAGTTTATTGGGAGGGGATCAGCCCCAGCATTTT. The chain joins TRBV27 to TRBJ1-5; D may be TRBD1 (5 bases). The germline V gene encodes CDR1 MNHEY and CDR2 SMNVEV (reference sequence). V gave up 1 base and J gave up 5 bases, with 9 bases separating them. The CDR3 runs 14 residues.

The rearrangement links TRBV18 to TRBJ2-1, with D hard to call. Germline lookup yields CDR1 KGHSH and CDR2 LQKENI. This CDR3 is 16 amino acids long. The V end lost 2 bases, the J end lost 0 bases, and 11 bases lay between the germline ends. The CDR3 loop reads CASSPVQQSSYNEQFF. The CDR3 coding sequence is TGTGCCAGCTCACCAGTCCAGCAGAGCTCCTACAATGAGCAGTTCTTC.

The chain carries TRBV28 and TRBJ1-1, with D tentatively TRBD1 (6 bases). Trimming took 6 bases from V and 5 from J, leaving 19 bases between them. This CDR3 is built from 15 residues. Germline V gene lookup returns CDR1 MDHEN and CDR2 SYDVKM. The CDR3 nucleotides are TGTGCCAGCAGGGGGGGCAGGGTTCGTGTGACTGAAGCTTTCTTT. This encodes CASRGGRVRVTEAFF. Full variable domain (missing parts from reference TRBV28 and TRBJ1-1): DVKVTQSSRYLVKRTGEKVFLECVQDMDHENMFWYRQDPGLGLRLIYFSYDVKMKEKGDIPEGYSVSREKKERFSLILESASTNQTSMYLCASRGGRVRVTEAFFGQGTRLTVV.

This chain links TRBV3-1 (or the pseudogene TRBV3-2) with TRBJ1-2, with unresolved D. The CDR3 extends over 14 amino acids. With 6 bases removed from V and 3 bases from J, the gap between germline ends came to 14 bases. The germline CDR1 and CDR2 sequences are LGHDT and YNNKEL (reference sequence). CDR3 region: CASSPAYGDYGYTF. The CDR3 coding sequence is TGTGCCAGCAGTCCGGCTTACGGAGACTATGGCTACACCTTC.

The CDR3 sequence is CASSLVGTRNVDTQYF. CDR3 DNA: TGTGCCAGCAGCTTAGTAGGGACTAGAAATGTGGATACGCAGTATTTT. The chain employs TRBV7-9 and TRBJ2-3; 8 nucleotides agree with TRBD2. Looked up from germline, CDR1 is SEHNR and CDR2 is FQNEAQ (reference sequence). The CDR3 spans 16 residues. V shed 1 base and J 6 bases; nucleotides not matched to a gene: 9.

The chain carries TRBV6-5 and TRBJ1-1, with D unclear. V dropped 6 bases and J dropped 5 bases, with 13 bases sitting between them. The CDR3 runs to 13 residues. CDR1 is MNHEY and CDR2 is SVGAGI in the germline V gene. CDR3 sequence reads: CASSKPEATEAFF. In DNA, the CDR3 is TGTGCCAGCAGCAAACCCGAGGCGACTGAAGCTTTCTTT.

The chain joins TRBV5-5 to TRBJ1-2, with D possibly matching TRBD1 (5 bases). Trimming shortened V by 4 bases and J by 1 base, and 14 bases separated the two germline ends. The CDR3 covers 15 residues. Germline CDR1 is SGHKS and CDR2 is YYEKEE (reference sequence). The CDR3 sequence is CASSLAGVRNYGYTF. Written as DNA, the CDR3 is TGTGCCAGCAGCCTCGCGGGGGTACGTAACTATGGCTACACCTTC.

This sequence joins TRBV6-1 and TRBJ1-1; D may be TRBD1 (6 bases). The CDR3 extends over 13 amino acids. Germline V lookup: CDR1 MNHNS, CDR2 SASEGT. Trimming shortened V by 3 bases and J by 8 bases, and 13 bases separated the two germline ends. This chain's CDR3 is CASSEHQDREAFF. DNA for the CDR3: TGTGCCAGCAGTGAGCACCAAGACAGGGAAGCTTTCTTT.

The chain has TRBV5-6 and TRBJ1-2, with D uncertain. There are 13 residues in the CDR3. V lost 0 bases, J lost 4 bases, and 7 bases lay in between. The germline V gene has CDR1 SGHDT and CDR2 YYEEEE. CDR3 sequence reads: CASSLATAYGYTF. CDR3 in DNA: TGTGCCAGCAGCTTGGCAACGGCCTATGGCTACACCTTC.

The rearrangement uses TRBV5-4 and TRBJ2-1, with a tentative D call TRBD2 (7 bases). V was trimmed by 4 bases and J by 10 bases, leaving 24 bases between them. The V gene's germline CDR1 is SGHNT and CDR2 YYREEE (reference sequence). The length of the CDR3 is 16 residues. The CDR3 sequence: CASSGTTRAGAGEQFF. CDR3 in DNA: TGTGCCAGCAGCGGGACGACTCGGGCGGGGGCAGGGGAGCAGTTCTTC.

CDR3 DNA sequence: TGTGCCAGCAGCTTACCCACGGGCAGGGGTAATTCACCCCTCCACTTT. Its protein product is CASSLPTGRGNSPLHF. This chain uses TRBV11-1 with TRBJ1-6; a possible D gene is TRBD1 (6 bases). Germline-derived CDR1 and CDR2 are SGHAT and FQDESV (reference sequence). V was trimmed by 2 bases and J by 6 bases, leaving 14 bases between them. This CDR3 region has 16 residues.

This rearrangement joins TRBV7-2 to TRBJ1-2, with D maybe TRBD1 (5 bases). V lost 0 bases and J lost 4, with 9 bases in between. Germline CDR1 is SGHTA and CDR2 is FQGNSA. This CDR3 comprises 14 residues. CDR3 sequence (DNA): TGTGCCAGCAGCTTAGCCAGGGTCGGCTATGGCTACACCTTC. It specifies CASSLARVGYGYTF.

The chain is built from TRBV2 and TRBJ2-1; 7 bases are a match to TRBD1. This CDR3 is built from 14 residues. Germline CDR1 and CDR2: SNHLY and FYNNEI. V was pared by 10 bases and J by 2 bases, with 8 bases of the junction left unmatched. CDR3 in amino acids: CAITDRETYNEQFF. Written as DNA, the CDR3 is TGTGCCATCACCGACAGGGAAACCTACAATGAGCAGTTCTTC. The full variable domain, with the rest looked up from reference TRBV2 and TRBJ2-1, is EPEVTQTPSHQVTQMGQEVILRCVPISNHLYFYWYRQILGQKVEFLVSFYNNEISEKSEIFDDQFSVERPDGSNFTLKIRSTKLEDSAMYFCAITDRETYNEQFFGPGTRLTVL.

The chain couples TRBV5-8 to TRBJ1-5; unclear D gene. Per the germline V gene, CDR1 is SGHTS and CDR2 is YDEGEE. CDR3 size: 15 residues. Trimming pared 4 bases from V and 0 bases from J, leaving 11 bases between. This CDR3 is CASSPGGHSNQPQHF. The CDR3 nucleotides read TGTGCCAGCAGCCCCGGCGGCCATAGCAATCAGCCCCAGCATTTT.

Regarding this clone: The identical CDR3 is also encoded by other nucleotide sequences in the sample. The chain's CDR3 is CASSQANYGYTF. CDR3 coding DNA: TGTGCCAGCAGCCAAGCTAACTATGGCTACACCTTC. V usage is TRBV3-1 (or the pseudogene TRBV3-2) and J usage is TRBJ1-2; D gene unclear. V lost 1 base and J lost 0, with 0 bases in between. Germline CDR1 LGHDT, CDR2 YNNKEL (reference sequence). There are 12 residues in the CDR3.

J is TRBJ1-2 and V is TRBV4-1; maybe TRBD1 (5 bases). The CDR3 length is 15 residues. V dropped 6 bases and J dropped 3 bases, with 17 bases sitting between them. The germline V gene encodes CDR1 MGHRA and CDR2 YSYEKL. CDR3 sequence (DNA): TGCGCCAGCAGGGGCCTTCGACAGTCGGACTATGGCTACACCTTC. Protein product: CASRGLRQSDYGYTF.

The chain is built from TRBV19 and TRBJ2-3, with D maybe TRBD1 (6 bases). Trimming pared 7 bases from V and 0 bases from J, leaving 14 bases between. This CDR3 has 15 amino acids. The germline CDR1 and CDR2 sequences are LNHDA and SQIVND (reference sequence). This chain's CDR3 is CASTPDSLSTDTQYF. The CDR3 DNA follows: TGTGCCAGTACCCCGGACAGTCTTAGCACAGATACGCAGTATTTT.